These 27 T cell receptor beta chains were all obtained from the same sample, sequenced in a study of blood T cell repertoires in COVID-19. The method was immunoSEQ multiplex PCR; TCRdb's version includes in-frame clones alone and lacks a portion of them. The data show fewer than 350,000 clones, 81% seen once. Sequenced input: peripheral blood. Receptors originate from a woman aged 55-69 years with active or convalescent COVID-19.

This clone has just one count. The chain employs TRBV2 and TRBJ1-2, with TRBD1 matching 8 bases. This CDR3 has 18 amino acids. Germline V CDR1 and CDR2: SNHLY, FYNNEI. With V trimmed by 8 bases and J by 4 bases, 21 bases remained unmatched. CDR3 protein: CASDGPKNRDRRFYGYTF. CDR3 DNA: TGTGCCAGCGACGGACCGAAAAACCGGGACAGGCGCTTCTATGGCTACACCTTC.

The rearrangement joins TRBV23-1 to TRBJ1-2, with 8 nucleotides matching TRBD1. TRBV23-1 is sorted into the ORF group, with uncertain function. J was trimmed by 6 bases and V by 0 bases; bases with no gene match: 9. The length of the CDR3 is 16 residues. The CDR3 DNA sequence: TGCGCCAGCAGTCAATCCATCAGGGGGCAGTTCCATGGCTACACCTTC. It specifies CASSQSIRGQFHGYTF.

The chain joins TRBV2 to TRBJ1-3; a possible D gene is TRBD1 (6 bases). This CDR3 spans 15 amino acids. The germline gives CDR1 SNHLY, CDR2 FYNNEI. Trimming removed 7 bases from V and 2 bases from J, with 15 bases in between. This CDR3 reads CASTFSDSAGNTIYF. CDR3 nucleotide sequence: TGTGCCAGCACTTTTTCGGACAGCGCTGGAAACACCATATATTTT.

The chain uses TRBV2 and TRBJ1-2, with TRBD1 as a possible D gene (5 bases). Trimming removed 6 bases at V and 4 bases at J, with 9 bases between. The CDR3 covers 12 residues. Germline values: CDR1 SNHLY, CDR2 FYNNEI. As DNA, the CDR3 is TGTGCCAGCAGAGCAGGGTCCTATGGCTACACCTTC. This codes for CASRAGSYGYTF.

The chain recombines TRBV10-2 with TRBJ2-3, with TRBD2 identical over 9 bases. Germline values: CDR1 WSHSY, CDR2 SAAADI. V lost 4 bases and J lost 3; bases outside the gene matches: 11. This CDR3 region has 17 residues. The CDR3 protein is CASSGSSGVGGTDTQYF. The DNA of the CDR3 is TGCGCCAGCAGTGGATCTAGCGGGGTTGGGGGGACAGATACGCAGTATTTT.

The chain links TRBV7-9 to TRBJ1-4; the D gene is possibly TRBD1 (6 bases). CDR3 length: 16 residues. V was shortened by 1 base and J by 3 bases, with 12 bases between the two germline ends. Germline CDR1 is SEHNR and CDR2 is FQNEAQ (reference sequence). This CDR3 is CASSLGIQGSNEKLFF. The DNA for the CDR3 is TGTGCCAGCAGCTTAGGGATACAGGGTTCTAATGAAAAACTGTTTTTT.

DNA of the CDR3: TGTGCCAGCAGCTTCGCGACACTGGGCCCAGATACGCAGTATTTT. Its translation: CASSFATLGPDTQYF. The V call is TRBV5-4, the J call TRBJ2-3; D call uncertain. V was trimmed by 2 bases and J by 4 bases, leaving 14 bases between them. Germline V gene lookup returns CDR1 SGHNT and CDR2 YYREEE (reference sequence). The CDR3 is made up of 15 amino acids.

This clone appeared a single time. This chain connects TRBV7-2 to TRBJ1-5, with D possibly TRBD1 on 5 matching bases. Looked up from germline, CDR1 is SGHTA and CDR2 is FQGNSA. V lost 5 bases to trimming and J lost 0 bases, with 11 bases between them. CDR3 size: 15 residues. CDR3 protein: CASSPQANSNQPQHF. The CDR3 DNA follows: TGTGCCAGCAGCCCACAGGCTAATAGCAATCAGCCCCAGCATTTT.

The V gene is TRBV6-5, the J gene TRBJ2-2, with D maybe TRBD1 (5 bases). Germline loops: CDR1 MNHEY, CDR2 SVGAGI. V was trimmed by 6 bases and J by 0 bases, leaving 11 bases between them. The CDR3 contains 15 residues. Here the CDR3 DNA reads TGTGCCAGCAGCCCGGACATTACGAACACCGGGGAGCTGTTTTTT. This sequence encodes CASSPDITNTGELFF.

The V call is TRBV4-3, the J call TRBJ1-2; unclear D gene. Trimming took 0 bases from V and 8 from J, leaving 10 bases between them. The CDR3 is 13 residues long. The germline V gene encodes CDR1 LGHNA and CDR2 YSLEER. CDR3 sequence: CASSQDTGSGYTF. CDR3 DNA sequence: TGCGCCAGCAGCCAAGACACTGGTTCAGGCTACACCTTC.

V is TRBV19 and J is TRBJ1-5; tentative D call: TRBD1 (5 bases). From germline, CDR1 is LNHDA and CDR2 SQIVND (reference sequence). Trimming took off 10 bases at V and 3 bases at J, with 19 bases between the two ends. This CDR3 comprises 15 residues. In DNA form, the CDR3 reads TGTGCCACCGATAAAGGGCAGGGATACAATCAGCCCCAGCATTTT. This codes for CATDKGQGYNQPQHF.

The chain employs TRBV7-6 and TRBJ2-1; 15 nucleotides align to TRBD2. The trim removed 3 bases at V and 3 bases at J, leaving 12 bases unmatched. CDR1 is SGHVS and CDR2 is FNYEAQ in the germline V gene. The CDR3 covers 20 residues. The DNA for the CDR3 is TGTGCCAGCAGCTTCCCATTCGGACTAGCGGGGGGGCCGGGCTACAATGAGCAGTTCTTC. This sequence encodes CASSFPFGLAGGPGYNEQFF.

The chain carries TRBV3-1 (or the pseudogene TRBV3-2) and TRBJ1-1; D gene uncertain. The CDR3 contains 15 residues. The germline V gene has CDR1 LGHDT and CDR2 YNNKEL (reference sequence). V gave up 3 bases and J gave up 0 bases, with 11 bases separating them. CDR3: CASSHSGLMNTEAFF. As DNA, the CDR3 is TGTGCCAGCAGCCACAGCGGTCTCATGAACACTGAAGCTTTCTTT.

The J gene is TRBJ2-5, the V gene TRBV11-3, with TRBD2 matching over 7 bases. The CDR3 covers 15 residues. The V gene's germline CDR1 is SGHNT and CDR2 YENEEA. Trimming at V came to 6 bases and at J to 2 bases, leaving 9 bases not matched to a gene. The CDR3 loop is CASSRGTSAQETQYF. CDR3 bases: TGTGCCAGCAGTCGGGGAACTAGCGCACAAGAGACCCAGTACTTC.

This chain links TRBV5-4 with TRBJ1-2; D is undetermined. CDR3 length: 13 amino acids. V lost 4 bases to trimming and J lost 3 bases, with 10 bases between them. CDR1 SGHNT and CDR2 YYREEE come from the germline V gene (reference sequence). The CDR3, as DNA: TGTGCCAGCAGCCGAGACCTAGACTATGGCTACACCTTC. As protein: CASSRDLDYGYTF.

The V call is TRBV7-6, the J call TRBJ1-4; D perhaps matches TRBD1 (6 bases). V lost 3 bases and J lost 7, with 12 bases in between. This CDR3 region has 14 residues. Germline-derived CDR1 and CDR2 are SGHVS and FNYEAQ. In DNA, the CDR3 is TGTGCCAGCAGCTTGGGGGGGCTGGGTGAAAAACTGTTTTTT. It codes for CASSLGGLGEKLFF.

This chain connects TRBV18 to TRBJ1-1; 7 positions agree with TRBD1. CDR1 is KGHSH, CDR2 LQKENI, per germline. This CDR3 is built from 16 residues. The trim removed 5 bases at V and 2 bases at J, leaving 11 bases unmatched. CDR3 amino acids: CASSFYRGFFNTEAFF. CDR3 DNA: TGTGCCAGCTCATTTTACAGGGGATTCTTCAACACTGAAGCTTTCTTT.

This clone came up once. This chain joins TRBV7-9 and TRBJ1-1; D might be TRBD1 (5 bases). Germline-derived CDR1 and CDR2 are SEHNR and FQNEAQ (reference sequence). V shed 8 bases and J shed 0 bases, with 22 bases lying between them. The CDR3 is 17 residues long. For the CDR3, the DNA is TGTGCCAGCGCACACCCCCCCCGACAGCCCCTGAACACTGAAGCTTTCTTT. As protein: CASAHPPRQPLNTEAFF.

The CDR3 DNA reads as TGCAGCTTCAGGGGTGGGGGAACGAACACTGAAGCTTTCTTT. Translated, it gives CSFRGGGTNTEAFF. The chain uses TRBV29-1 and TRBJ1-1; possible D gene TRBD1, 6 bases. Germline V lookup: CDR1 SQVTM, CDR2 ANQGSEA. Between the trimmed V and J ends, which lost 8 bases and 1 base, there was a span of 17 bases. This CDR3 spans 14 amino acids.

The chain is built from TRBV7-9 and TRBJ1-5, with 9 bases lining up with TRBD1. The CDR3 is 14 amino acids. V was pared by 10 bases and J by 6 bases, with 10 bases of the junction left unmatched. Germline V gives CDR1 SEHNR, CDR2 FQNEAQ (reference sequence). The CDR3 loop is CATGDREAVQPQHF. The DNA of the CDR3 is TGTGCCACCGGGGACAGGGAGGCAGTTCAGCCCCAGCATTTT.

This clone was observed a single time. The chain uses TRBV4-1 and TRBJ2-7, with TRBD2 as a possible D gene (5 bases). In germline, CDR1 is MGHRA, CDR2 YSYEKL. The CDR3 contains 14 residues. Trimming removed 5 bases from V and 4 bases from J, with 15 bases in between. For the CDR3, the DNA is TGCGCCAGCAGCGACTATCGGCAGCATTACGAGCAGTACTTC. Translating it yields CASSDYRQHYEQYF.

The chain combines TRBV7-3 with TRBJ1-1; weak D call: TRBD1 (5 bases). The CDR3 totals 13 residues. V was cut by 2 bases and J by 3 bases, with 7 bases left in between. The V gene's germline CDR1 is SGHTA and CDR2 FQGTGA. CDR3 sequence reads: CASSLWGDTEAFF. DNA of the CDR3: TGTGCCAGCAGCTTATGGGGGGACACTGAAGCTTTCTTT.

This rearrangement joins TRBV5-4 to TRBJ2-1; 10 bases match TRBD2. J lost 5 bases, V lost 4 bases, and 9 bases had no gene match. Germline V gene lookup returns CDR1 SGHNT and CDR2 YYREEE (reference sequence). The CDR3 runs 16 residues. The CDR3 DNA follows: TGTGCCAGCAGCCGCGGGGCTAGCGGGGGAGACAATGAGCAGTTCTTC. It encodes CASSRGASGGDNEQFF.

This clone was seen a handful of times. V is TRBV24-1 and J is TRBJ2-1; 9 bases are shared with TRBD1. Germline V gives CDR1 KGHDR, CDR2 SFDVKD. V lost 4 bases to trimming and J lost 4 bases; unmatched junction nucleotides: 7. The CDR3 consists of 16 residues. CDR3 DNA sequence: TGTGCCACCAGTGACGCAACAGGGGGCGAATACAATGAGCAGTTCTTC. This translates into CATSDATGGEYNEQFF.

The V gene is TRBV5-4, the J gene TRBJ2-7, with D possibly TRBD1 on 5 matching bases. The V gene lost 4 bases and the J gene lost 2 bases, with 7 bases spanning the gap. This CDR3 region has 12 residues. Germline V gene lookup returns CDR1 SGHNT and CDR2 YYREEE (reference sequence). The CDR3 DNA reads as TGTGCCAGCAGCGTGGACACCTACGAGCAGTACTTC. It is translated as CASSVDTYEQYF.

This clone came up once. The V gene is TRBV5-1, the J gene TRBJ2-7; D possibly corresponds to TRBD2 (6 bases). V lost 0 bases, J lost 3 bases, and 10 bases lay in between. This CDR3 comprises 14 residues. Looked up from germline, CDR1 is SGHRS and CDR2 is YFSETQ. CDR3 nucleotides: TGCGCCAGCAGCTTGGGGTTGGGGGGCTACGAGCAGTACTTC. Translation gives CASSLGLGGYEQYF.

The rearrangement uses TRBV5-4 and TRBJ1-2, with a weak D call TRBD1 (5 bases). Looked up from germline, CDR1 is SGHNT and CDR2 is YYREEE (reference sequence). The V end was cut by 3 bases, the J end by 4 bases, with 13 bases between. The CDR3 contains 14 residues. The CDR3 loop reads CASSSIRESYGYTF. The CDR3 nucleotides are TGTGCCAGCAGCTCTATCAGGGAAAGCTATGGCTACACCTTC.